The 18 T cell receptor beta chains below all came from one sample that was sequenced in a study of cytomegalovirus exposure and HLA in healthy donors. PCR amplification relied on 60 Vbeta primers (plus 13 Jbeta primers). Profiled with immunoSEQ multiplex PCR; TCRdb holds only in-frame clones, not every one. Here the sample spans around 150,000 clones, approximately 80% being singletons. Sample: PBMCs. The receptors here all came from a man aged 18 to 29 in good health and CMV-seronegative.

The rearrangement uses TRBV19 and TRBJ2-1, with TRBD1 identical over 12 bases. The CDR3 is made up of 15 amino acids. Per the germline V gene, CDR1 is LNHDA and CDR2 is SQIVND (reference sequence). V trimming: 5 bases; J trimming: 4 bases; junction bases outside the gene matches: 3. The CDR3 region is CASSVGQGAYNEQFF. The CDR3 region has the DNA TGTGCCAGTAGTGTGGGACAGGGGGCTTACAATGAGCAGTTCTTC.

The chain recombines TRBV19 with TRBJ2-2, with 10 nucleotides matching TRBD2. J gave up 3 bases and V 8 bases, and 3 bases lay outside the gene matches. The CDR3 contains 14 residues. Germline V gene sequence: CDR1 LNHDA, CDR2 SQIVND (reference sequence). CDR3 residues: CASRTSGDTGELFF. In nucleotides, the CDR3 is TGTGCCAGTCGTACTAGCGGGGACACCGGGGAGCTGTTTTTT.

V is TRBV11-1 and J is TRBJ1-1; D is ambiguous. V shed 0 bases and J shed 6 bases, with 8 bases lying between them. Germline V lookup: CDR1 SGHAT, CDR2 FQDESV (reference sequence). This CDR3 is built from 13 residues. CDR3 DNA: TGTGCCAGCAGCTTAGCCGGGAGCCCTGAAGCTTTCTTT. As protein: CASSLAGSPEAFF.

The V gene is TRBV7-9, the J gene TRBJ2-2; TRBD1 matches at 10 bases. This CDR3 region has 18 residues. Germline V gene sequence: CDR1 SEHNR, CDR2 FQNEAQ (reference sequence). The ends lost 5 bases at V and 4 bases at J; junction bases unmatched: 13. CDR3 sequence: CASSGSPGQGSGTGELFF. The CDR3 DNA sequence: TGTGCCAGCAGCGGATCCCCGGGACAGGGGAGTGGCACCGGGGAGCTGTTTTTT. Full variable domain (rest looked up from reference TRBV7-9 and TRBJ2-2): DTGVSQNPRHKITKRGQNVTFRCDPISEHNRLYWYRQTLGQGPEFLTYFQNEAQLEKSRLLSDRFSAERPKGSFSTLEIQRTEQGDSAMYLCASSGSPGQGSGTGELFFGEGSRLTVL.

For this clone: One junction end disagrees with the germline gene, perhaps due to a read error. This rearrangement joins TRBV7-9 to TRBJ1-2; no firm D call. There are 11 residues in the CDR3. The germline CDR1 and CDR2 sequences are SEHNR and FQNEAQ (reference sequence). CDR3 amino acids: CASSLANPVAF. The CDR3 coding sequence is TGTGCCAGCAGCTTAGCGAACCCAGTCGCCTTC.

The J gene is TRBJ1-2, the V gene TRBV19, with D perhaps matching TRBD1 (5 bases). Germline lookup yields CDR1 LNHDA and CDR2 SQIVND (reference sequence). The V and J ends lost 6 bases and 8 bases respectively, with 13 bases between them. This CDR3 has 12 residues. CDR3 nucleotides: TGTGCCAGTAGCCAGGGATTCCTGGGCTACACCTTC. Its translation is CASSQGFLGYTF.

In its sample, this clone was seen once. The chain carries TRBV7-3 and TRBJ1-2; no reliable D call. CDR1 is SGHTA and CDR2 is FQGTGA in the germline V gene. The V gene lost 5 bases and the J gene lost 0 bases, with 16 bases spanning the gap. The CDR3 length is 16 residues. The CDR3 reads CASSQEGLISNYGYTF. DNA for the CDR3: TGTGCCAGCAGCCAGGAAGGACTGATCTCTAACTATGGCTACACCTTC.

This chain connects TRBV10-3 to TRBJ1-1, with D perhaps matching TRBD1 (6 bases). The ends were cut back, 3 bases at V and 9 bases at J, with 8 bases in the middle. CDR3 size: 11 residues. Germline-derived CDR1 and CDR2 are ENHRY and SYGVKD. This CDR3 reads CAISEGQKAFF. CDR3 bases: TGTGCCATCAGTGAAGGACAGAAAGCTTTCTTT.

In nucleotides, the CDR3 is TGCGCCAGCAGCTTGGCTTACGAGTCTTACACTGAAGCTTTCTTT. Translation: CASSLAYESYTEAFF. The chain links TRBV5-1 to TRBJ1-1, with no clear D. The germline CDR1 and CDR2 sequences are SGHRS and YFSETQ. The V and J ends lost 0 bases and 3 bases respectively, with 12 bases between them. The CDR3 contains 15 residues.

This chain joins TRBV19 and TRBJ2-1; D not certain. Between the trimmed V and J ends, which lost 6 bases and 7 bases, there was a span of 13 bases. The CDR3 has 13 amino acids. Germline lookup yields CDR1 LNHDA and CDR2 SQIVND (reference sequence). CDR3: CASSPGPLNEQFF. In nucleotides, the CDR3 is TGTGCCAGTAGCCCAGGCCCTCTTAATGAGCAGTTCTTC. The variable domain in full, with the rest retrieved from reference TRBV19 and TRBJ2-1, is DGGITQSPKYLFRKEGQNVTLSCEQNLNHDAMYWYRQDPGQGLRLIYYSQIVNDFQKGDIAEGYSVSREKKESFPLTVTSAQKNPTAFYLCASSPGPLNEQFFGPGTRLTVL.

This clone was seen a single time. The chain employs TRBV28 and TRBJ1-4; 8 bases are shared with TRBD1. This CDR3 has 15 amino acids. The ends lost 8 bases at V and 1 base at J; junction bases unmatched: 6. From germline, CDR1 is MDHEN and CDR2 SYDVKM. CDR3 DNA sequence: TGTGCCAGCCGGACACAGGGGGGAACTAATGAAAAACTGTTTTTT. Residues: CASRTQGGTNEKLFF. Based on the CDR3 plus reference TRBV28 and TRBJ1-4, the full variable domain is DVKVTQSSRYLVKRTGEKVFLECVQDMDHENMFWYRQDPGLGLRLIYFSYDVKMKEKGDIPEGYSVSREKKERFSLILESASTNQTSMYLCASRTQGGTNEKLFFGSGTQLSVL.

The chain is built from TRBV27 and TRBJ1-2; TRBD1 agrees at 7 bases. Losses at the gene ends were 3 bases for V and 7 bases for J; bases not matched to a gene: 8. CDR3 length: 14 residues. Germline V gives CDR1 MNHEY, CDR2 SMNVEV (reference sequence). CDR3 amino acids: CASSFVRGLGGYTF. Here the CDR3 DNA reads TGTGCCAGCAGTTTTGTCAGGGGGTTAGGTGGCTACACCTTC.

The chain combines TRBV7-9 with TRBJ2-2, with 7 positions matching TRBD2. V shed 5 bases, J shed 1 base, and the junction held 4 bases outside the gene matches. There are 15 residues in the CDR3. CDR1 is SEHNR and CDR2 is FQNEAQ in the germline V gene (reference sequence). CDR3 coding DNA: TGTGCCAGCAGCCCAGCGGGGAAGAACACCGGGGAGCTGTTTTTT. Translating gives CASSPAGKNTGELFF.

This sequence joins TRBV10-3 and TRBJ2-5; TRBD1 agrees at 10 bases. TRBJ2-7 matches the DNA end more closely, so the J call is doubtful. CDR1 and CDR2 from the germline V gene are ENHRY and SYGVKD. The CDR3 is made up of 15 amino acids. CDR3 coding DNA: TGTGCCATCAGTGACCCCGGGACAGGGGCCTACGAGCAGTACTTC. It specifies CAISDPGTGAYEQYF.

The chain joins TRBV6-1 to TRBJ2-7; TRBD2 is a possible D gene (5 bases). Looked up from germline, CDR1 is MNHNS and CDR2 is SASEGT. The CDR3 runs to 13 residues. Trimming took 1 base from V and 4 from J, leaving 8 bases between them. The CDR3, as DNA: TGTGCCAGCAGTGAAGGGTGGAGGTACGAGCAGTACTTC. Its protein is CASSEGWRYEQYF.

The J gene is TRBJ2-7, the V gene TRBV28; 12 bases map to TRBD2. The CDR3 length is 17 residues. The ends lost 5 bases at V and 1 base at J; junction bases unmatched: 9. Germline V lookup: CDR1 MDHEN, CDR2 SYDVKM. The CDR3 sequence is CASSPSTTSGSSYEQYF. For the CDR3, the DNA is TGTGCCAGCAGTCCCTCCACGACTAGCGGGAGTTCCTACGAGCAGTACTTC.

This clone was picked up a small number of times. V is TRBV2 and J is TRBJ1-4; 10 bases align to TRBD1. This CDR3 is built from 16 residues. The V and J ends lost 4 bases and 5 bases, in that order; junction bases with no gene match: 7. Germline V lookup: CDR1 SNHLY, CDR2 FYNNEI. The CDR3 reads CASSAGQDRGNEKLFF. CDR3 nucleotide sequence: TGTGCCAGCAGTGCCGGTCAGGACAGGGGGAATGAAAAACTGTTTTTT.

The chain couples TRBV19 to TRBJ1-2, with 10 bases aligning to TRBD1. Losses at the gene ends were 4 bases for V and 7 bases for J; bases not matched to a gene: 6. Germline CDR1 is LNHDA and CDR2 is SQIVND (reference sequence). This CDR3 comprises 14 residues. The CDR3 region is CASSRDRGFSGYTF. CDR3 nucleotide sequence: TGTGCCAGTAGTAGGGACAGGGGTTTTTCTGGCTACACCTTC.